This is a list of T cell receptor beta chains from one sample in a study of blood T cell repertoires in COVID-19. The repertoire was sequenced with immunoSEQ multiplex PCR; TCRdb's copy has only in-frame clones and lacks some. The sample holds some 140,000 clones, about 90% seen once. The sequencing sample was made of peripheral blood. These receptor sequences come from a man aged 50 to 59 with acute or convalescent COVID-19. Each CDR3 is given with its conserved first and last residue. Each record gives: J gene, D gene, V gene, clone size, CDR3 DNA, CDR3 protein. D genes are given only for firm matches. Size is omitted from some rows. Given values are once, few, many or a class for expanded clones.

TRBJ2-4 | - | TRBV19 | once | TGTGCCAGTAGTATAGGACGGGGATTGGGCAAAAACATTCAGTACTTC | CASSIGRGLGKNIQYF
TRBJ1-6 | TRBD1 | TRBV28 | - | TGTGCCATCTCCTGGGGACAGGGAAATTCACCCCTCCACTTT | CAISWGQGNSPLHF
TRBJ2-2 | - | TRBV9 | - | TGTGCCAGCAGCGTAAGGGGGTTTAACACCGGGGAGCTGTTTTTT | CASSVRGFNTGELFF
TRBJ2-1 | TRBD2 | TRBV7-2 | - | TGTGCCAGCAGCGGGGGACTAGCGGGACGCTACAATGAGCAGTTCTTC | CASSGGLAGRYNEQFF
TRBJ2-1 | - | TRBV10-3 | once | TGTGCCATCAGTGAGTATCCGGGACTCTCAGACAATGAGCAGTTCTTC | CAISEYPGLSDNEQFF
TRBJ2-1 | TRBD1 | TRBV28 | few | TGTGCCAACTCGGACAGGGGGCGCATCAATGAGCAGTTCTTC | CANSDRGRINEQFF
TRBJ2-3 | - | TRBV5-6 | - | TGTGCCAGCACCCCTTGGTTTGGGGGCGCGACAGATACGCAGTATTTT | CASTPWFGGATDTQYF
TRBJ1-2 | TRBD1 | TRBV7-2 | - | TGTGCCAGCAGCCCAGGGGGAGGTGACAACTATGGCTACACCTTC | CASSPGGGDNYGYTF
TRBJ1-2 | TRBD1 | TRBV28 | - | TGTGCCAGCAGTTTCCGGACAGGGGCTAACTATGGCTACACCTTC | CASSFRTGANYGYTF
TRBJ2-3 | TRBD2 | TRBV5-4 | - | TGTGCCAGCAGCGGGAGCGGGGGGGCCGATACGCAGTATTTT | CASSGSGGADTQYF
TRBJ2-1 | - | TRBV28 | - | TGTGCCAGCGGGGCGGCCTCGGCTGAGCAGTTCTTC | CASGAASAEQFF
TRBJ2-1 | - | TRBV7-8 | - | TGTGCCAGCAGCCCGCGGGACTTCATCAATGAGCAGTTCTTC | CASSPRDFINEQFF
TRBJ1-6 | TRBD1 | TRBV9 | - | TGTGCCAGCAGCGTAGAAGGGGACAGGATACCCCTCCACTTT | CASSVEGDRIPLHF
TRBJ2-3 | - | TRBV9 | once | TGTGCCAGCAGCGTATCATCCGACGGGTCAGATACGCAGTATTTT | CASSVSSDGSDTQYF
TRBJ1-1 | - | TRBV29-1 | - | TGCAGCGTTGCTCTACAGGGGAACACTGAAGCTTTCTTT | CSVALQGNTEAFF
TRBJ2-3 | TRBD2 | TRBV4-2 | - | TGTGCCAGCAGCCAAAAGCGGGGGGGCCCCACAGATACGCAGTATTTT | CASSQKRGGPTDTQYF
TRBJ1-1 | - | TRBV28 | - | TGTGCCAGCAAACTAGGGCTTTACGCTGAAGCTTTCTTT | CASKLGLYAEAFF
TRBJ1-1 | - | TRBV3-1/TRBV3-2 | once | TGTGCCAGCAGCCAAGATCCGGGTATGAACACTGAAGCTTTCTTT | CASSQDPGMNTEAFF
TRBJ2-5 | TRBD2 | TRBV5-1 | once | TGCGCCAGCAGCCCGGCGGGGGTTCGGACCCAGTACTTC | CASSPAGVRTQYF
TRBJ1-1 | - | TRBV27 | - | TGTGCCAGCAGTGCATTTCTGGGGGGGGCAGGGAACACTGAAGCTTTCTTT | CASSAFLGGAGNTEAFF
TRBJ2-7 | TRBD1 | TRBV19 | - | TGTGCCAGTAGTAGACAGGGGGCTTCCTACGAGCAGTACTTC | CASSRQGASYEQYF
TRBJ2-7 | - | TRBV11-2 | - | TGTGCCAGCAGCTTCCTGGGCGCTACTTACGAGCAGTACTTC | CASSFLGATYEQYF
TRBJ1-5 | - | TRBV6-5 | - | TGTGCCAGCAGGCCGAACACCCAGGGCAATCAGCCCCAGCATTTT | CASRPNTQGNQPQHF
TRBJ2-7 | TRBD2 | TRBV5-1 | - | TGCGCCAGCAGCTTGGGGCGGCTAGCGGGAGTCGACGAGCAGTACTTC | CASSLGRLAGVDEQYF
TRBJ1-6 | - | TRBV30 | - | TGTGCCTGGAGTGTAGTTAGGGGGAGCTCACCCCTCCACTTT | CAWSVVRGSSPLHF
TRBJ1-2 | TRBD1 | TRBV18 | - | TGTGCCAGCTCACCCGGGACAGGGTTCGACTATGGCTACACCTTC | CASSPGTGFDYGYTF
TRBJ1-5 | - | TRBV9 | once | TGTGCCAGCAGCGTAGAAGGACAGCTTAATCAGCCCCAGCATTTT | CASSVEGQLNQPQHF
TRBJ2-3 | TRBD2 | TRBV28 | - | TGTGCCAGCAGCGACCCAGGACTAGCGGGAGGCTACACAGATACGCAGTATTTT | CASSDPGLAGGYTDTQYF
TRBJ1-3 | TRBD1 | TRBV5-1 | - | TGCGCCAGCAGCTTGGGCGGGACAGTAGATCGAAACACCATATATTTT | CASSLGGTVDRNTIYF
TRBJ1-4 | - | TRBV5-1 | - | TGCGCCAGCAGCTTGTCCCAGGGCCTAGAAAAACTGTTTTTT | CASSLSQGLEKLFF
TRBJ2-7 | - | TRBV7-9 | - | TGTGCCAGCAGCCCTCCAGGTTGGACAGCCTACGAGCAGTACTTC | CASSPPGWTAYEQYF
TRBJ2-3 | - | TRBV28 | - | TGTGCCAGCAGTTTATGGAGGGCGGGCCACACAGATACGCAGTATTTT | CASSLWRAGHTDTQYF
TRBJ2-1 | TRBD2 | TRBV27 | - | TGTGCCAGCAGGTCGACTAGCGGGAGTAATGAGCAGTTCTTC | CASRSTSGSNEQFF
TRBJ1-2 | TRBD1 | TRBV3-1/TRBV3-2 | - | TGTGCCAGCAGCCATAGACAGGGGGCGGACTATGGCTACACCTTC | CASSHRQGADYGYTF
TRBJ1-2 | - | TRBV28 | - | TGTGCCAGCAGTTTAGGGGCGGGACGGACTTATGGCTACACCTTC | CASSLGAGRTYGYTF
TRBJ1-1 | - | TRBV5-1 | few | TGCGCCAGCAGCTTGCGAGGGAACACTGAAGCTTTCTTT | CASSLRGNTEAFF
TRBJ1-1 | TRBD1 | TRBV14 | - | TGTGCCAGCAGCGGACAGGGCGGCACTGAAGCTTTCTTT | CASSGQGGTEAFF
TRBJ2-7 | TRBD2 | TRBV5-4 | - | TGTGCCAGCAGCCTGGGTAGTAGCGGGAGGGCTTACGAGCAGTACTTC | CASSLGSSGRAYEQYF
TRBJ2-2 | - | TRBV6-2/TRBV6-3 | - | TGTGCCAGCAGTTACCAAACAAGGAACACCGGGGAGCTGTTTTTT | CASSYQTRNTGELFF
TRBJ1-2 | - | TRBV7-8 | - | TGTGCCAGCAGTCGACCGGGTGTAGAGTCGACCTATGGCTACACCTTC | CASSRPGVESTYGYTF
TRBJ1-1 | - | TRBV7-9 | - | TGTGCCAGCAGCTTAAAGGGGGCTGAAGCTTTCTTT | CASSLKGAEAFF